This T cell receptor beta chain was identified during a study of identifying expanded T cells in peripheral blood. Findings and limits, study-wide: Technical replicates showed about 1.2 changed clones; approximately 2 weeks 15 to 20; four weeks 19. Roughly two-week clone count variance significantly increased as total template count grew.

V gave up 0 bases and J gave up 6 bases, with 21 bases separating them. CDR1 and CDR2 from the germline V gene are SGHDT and YYEEEE. The CDR3 has 17 amino acids. To note about this clone: What it binds is not known.

Collection occurred without any documented infections or immune events in donors. Data came from immunoSEQ multiplex PCR; TCRdb stores just in-frame clones and leaves some out. The sample lists about 89,000 clones, 86% occurring once. The sequence came from a person between 18 and 70 years old in good health. The specimen sequenced was blood. The chain has TRBV5-6 and TRBJ1-1; a weak D match, TRBD1 (5 bases). DNA for the CDR3: TGTGCCAGCAGCTTGGCTCCACTCGGTAGGGGAGGGTCTGAAGCTTTCTTT. This gives the protein CASSLAPLGRGGSEAFF.